This TCR beta chain was sequenced in a study of T cell changes during pregnancy in multiple sclerosis. Trimming cost V 6 bases and J 5 bases; bases outside gene matches: 7. The CDR3 has 14 amino acids. In germline, CDR1 is MNHNS, CDR2 SASEGT. The table came from immunoSEQ multiplex PCR; TCRdb's copy has only in-frame clones and leaves some out. The sample lists about 39,000 clones; around 93% were seen once. This clone was picked up a small number of times. The chain employs TRBV6-1 and TRBJ1-1; 9 nucleotides match TRBD1. The material was CD4+ T cells from peripheral blood mononuclear cells, obtained after pregnancy. This TCR came from a female donor with multiple sclerosis, enrolled in a pregnancy study. The CDR3 bases are TGTGCCAGCAGCTTGGGACAGGGTCAGACTGAAGCTTTCTTT. This encodes CASSLGQGQTEAFF.